These T cell receptor beta chains were read from a single sample in a study of blood T cell repertoires in COVID-19. The table came from immunoSEQ multiplex PCR; TCRdb's copy has only in-frame clones and leaves some out. This table has about 120,000 clones, 70% to 90% appearing once. The specimen sequenced was peripheral blood. These receptors originate from a woman between 50 and 59 years old with acute or convalescent COVID-19. Both conserved end residues are part of each CDR3. Only part of the rows carry a size: once, few, many, or a class if the clone is expanded.

cdr3_aa	v_call	clone_size	j_call
CASSLSGGEQYF	TRBV27	-	TRBJ2-7
CASSPRRVGGETQYF	TRBV18	-	TRBJ2-5
CASSTSGTGVVYTF	TRBV5-5	-	TRBJ1-2
CASRNGQGDTEAFF	TRBV5-4	-	TRBJ1-1
CASRAFPQDNEQFF	TRBV7-8	-	TRBJ2-1
CASSIMSFAGNTIYF	TRBV19	-	TRBJ1-3
CASSFWVRGPPWNSPLHF	TRBV7-9	-	TRBJ1-6
CARRGDFCSHHYGYTF	TRBV25-1	-	TRBJ1-2
CASSEGLAPGFSYTF	TRBV6-1	-	TRBJ1-2
CASSLNQRGTDTQYF	TRBV5-8	-	TRBJ2-3
CASNPGLAAYNEQFF	TRBV2	-	TRBJ2-1
CASSTQTGFEKFF	TRBV5-1	-	TRBJ1-1
CASSVRQGFGTDTQYF	TRBV25-1	once	TRBJ2-3
CASSPTGVSYNEQFF	TRBV7-9	-	TRBJ2-1
CASSATSGGADTQYF	TRBV7-3	-	TRBJ2-3
CASSSDRTNTGELFF	TRBV5-1	few	TRBJ2-2
CATSVRATNEKLFF	TRBV24-1	-	TRBJ1-4
CASSQDRGSGNTQYF	TRBV4-3	-	TRBJ2-3
CASSITSGFSSTDTQYF	TRBV19	-	TRBJ2-3
CASSRQKHYGYTF	TRBV6-5	-	TRBJ1-2
CASSLSGQGTYEQYF	TRBV27	-	TRBJ2-7
CASSPIGRGYTEAFF	TRBV18	-	TRBJ1-1
CSVIPGLQKNDEQYF	TRBV29-1	-	TRBJ2-7
CASSENSYEQYF	TRBV6-1	-	TRBJ2-7
CASSLSSGAQFF	TRBV28	-	TRBJ2-1
CASSSGQGDAKNIQYF	TRBV5-1	few	TRBJ2-4
CASSLRGQHEQFF	TRBV7-9	once	TRBJ2-1
CASSRSTEAFF	TRBV19	-	TRBJ1-1
CASRGTGRNQPQHF	TRBV9	-	TRBJ1-5
CASSPDSGSSNEQFF	TRBV4-2	-	TRBJ2-1
CASSLNRNNNSPLHF	TRBV27	-	TRBJ1-6
CASSTSGVAEAFF	TRBV7-3	-	TRBJ1-1
CASTEGRANYGYTF	TRBV19	-	TRBJ1-2
CAWSRGADSGNTIYF	TRBV30	-	TRBJ1-3
CASSVGTTYEQYF	TRBV9	-	TRBJ2-7
CASSVYLSNQPQHF	TRBV2	-	TRBJ1-5
CAWRDRDYEQYF	TRBV30	-	TRBJ2-7
CASSPRDRTNSPLHF	TRBV9	-	TRBJ1-6
CASSKAPGQGIVWYIQYF	TRBV21-1	-	TRBJ2-4
CASSIGPEGNQPQHF	TRBV19	-	TRBJ1-5
CASSQDGGGGNQPQHF	TRBV14	-	TRBJ1-5
CASSTGYQETQYF	TRBV19	-	TRBJ2-5
CASRGGAIDTQYF	TRBV3-1/TRBV3-2	-	TRBJ2-3
CASREATLQETQYF	TRBV6-1	-	TRBJ2-5
CASSPEIHGELFF	TRBV27	-	TRBJ2-2
CASSTHRGQDTEAFF	TRBV19	-	TRBJ1-1
CASSFSSGGETQYF	TRBV5-1	-	TRBJ2-5
CASSLNPARGDEKLFF	TRBV7-8	-	TRBJ1-4
CASSTTGRLYGYTF	TRBV5-1	-	TRBJ1-2
CASWDSYNSPLHF	TRBV30	-	TRBJ1-6
CASRPPGNTEAFF	TRBV12-3/TRBV12-4	-	TRBJ1-1
CASSQGLGVQNEKLFF	TRBV14	-	TRBJ1-4
CASSPPYPGENNEQFF	TRBV18	-	TRBJ2-1